One sample yielded the 2 T cell receptor beta chains listed below, sequenced in a study of Graves' ophthalmopathy and Graves' hyperthyroidism. RNA transcripts were the source from which TCR beta CDR3 regions were amplified. Investigators did first-round RT-PCR with HTBI primers, then second-round multiplex PCR. TCRdb reanalysed the multiplex PCR reads using MiXCR and keeps one entry per CDR3 protein. Here the sample spans over a million distinct CDR3 sequences, approximately 35% being singletons. Sequenced: peripheral blood or thyroid tissue (not recorded which). The receptors shown here come from an adult man with Graves' hyperthyroidism.

In this sample, this clonotype turned up a few times. The V gene is TRBV6-5, the J gene TRBJ1-4; unclear D gene. The germline gives CDR1 MNHEY, CDR2 SVGAGI. V lost 0 bases and J 6 bases, leaving 17 bases between the germline ends. This CDR3 is 17 amino acids long. The CDR3 DNA reads TGTGCCAGCAGTTACTCGGGCCGCGGGGTTCGAGATGAAAAACTGTTTTTT. It translates to CASSYSGRGVRDEKLFF.

In the case of this clonotype: Mismatch with germline at one junction end may stem from a read error. The chain carries TRBV20-1 and TRBJ2-7, with D possibly matching TRBD2 (6 bases). The length of the CDR3 is 14 residues. The germline V gene encodes CDR1 DFQATT and CDR2 SNEGSKA (reference sequence). The CDR3 spells CSASSGELGYGQYF. The DNA of the CDR3 is TGCAGTGCTAGTTCGGGGGAGTTGGGATACGGGCAGTACTTC.